Each of the 26 T cell receptor beta chains below was sequenced from the same sample in a study of blood T cells in healthy people across ages (dated by TCRdb to 2014 to 2015). Libraries were made using 5' RACE. Instrument used: Illumina HiSeq 2500. A second PCR of about 6 to 12 cycles was performed with a sample-barcoded 5' primer and a J-beta primer mix. Starting from the raw public reads, TCRdb applied fastp trimming at Q25, assembled clones with MiXCR and retained in-frame beta chains. One record per CDR3 amino acid sequence lists the most common genes and DNA. The sample data list 650,000 or so distinct CDR3 sequences, and roughly half of these were observed just once. 13% of the sample rests with the top ten. Sequencing was carried out using blood. These receptors were collected from a woman older than 75 in good health.

This clonotype was seen only a few times. The rearrangement joins TRBV3-1 to TRBJ2-1; D unresolved. Trimming shortened V by 1 base and J by 5 bases, and 6 bases separated the two germline ends. The V gene's germline CDR1 is LGHDT and CDR2 YNNKEL (reference sequence). The length of the CDR3 is 13 residues. CDR3: CASSQGFNNEQFF. In nucleotides, the CDR3 is TGTGCCAGCAGCCAAGGCTTCAACAATGAGCAGTTCTTC.

This rearrangement joins TRBV5-1 to TRBJ1-1, with TRBD1 identical over 7 bases. This CDR3 has 16 residues. The germline gives CDR1 SGHRS, CDR2 YFSETQ. V shed 4 bases, J shed 1 base, and the junction held 10 bases outside the gene matches. CDR3 region: CASSVQGIDPNTEAFF. The CDR3 DNA reads as TGCGCCAGCAGCGTACAGGGGATCGACCCGAACACTGAAGCTTTCTTT.

At least ten counts were recorded for this clonotype. The chain couples TRBV9 to TRBJ2-1; weak D call: TRBD2 (5 bases). V gave up 2 bases and J gave up 8 bases, with 17 bases separating them. The CDR3 contains 15 residues. CDR1 and CDR2 (germline): SGDLS, YYNGEE. CDR3 amino acids: CASSVTSFRVDEQFF. The CDR3 DNA reads TGTGCCAGCAGCGTTACTAGTTTCCGAGTCGATGAGCAGTTCTTC.

This clonotype was picked up many times. The J gene is TRBJ2-1, the V gene TRBV10-3; 7 bases line up with TRBD1. V shed 10 bases, J shed 5 bases, and the junction held 2 bases outside the gene matches. The CDR3 is 11 amino acids. CDR1 is ENHRY, CDR2 SYGVKD, per germline. CDR3 residues: CATGQNNEQFF. Written as DNA, the CDR3 is TGTGCCACGGGACAGAACAATGAGCAGTTCTTC.

With respect to this clonotype: A read error may explain this, as a much larger clone is one base away. This chain joins TRBV7-3 and TRBJ2-1, with 10 bases aligning to TRBD1. CDR3 length: 16 amino acids. J gave up 4 bases and V 1 base, and 4 bases lay outside the gene matches. The germline gives CDR1 SGHTA, CDR2 FQGTGA. The CDR3 here is CASSLIGTGVYNEQFF. CDR3 bases: TGTGCCAGCAGCTTAATCGGGACAGGGGTTTACAATGAGCAGTTCTTC.

This rearrangement joins TRBV7-2 to TRBJ1-5; D not resolved. Germline V gene lookup returns CDR1 SGHTA and CDR2 FQGNSA. The CDR3 consists of 14 residues. With 2 bases removed from V and 4 bases from J, the gap between germline ends came to 9 bases. CDR3 sequence: CASSLIAENQPQHF. The CDR3 region has the DNA TGTGCCAGCAGCTTAATCGCAGAAAATCAGCCCCAGCATTTT.

On this clonotype itself: A much larger clonotype is one base distant, so this may be a read error. V gene TRBV6-4 combines with J gene TRBJ2-1; the D gene could be TRBD1 or TRBD2 (5 bases each). The J call is in doubt because the DNA end fits TRBJ2-7 better. The CDR3 runs 14 residues. Per the germline V gene, CDR1 is MRHNA and CDR2 is SNTAGT. The CDR3 is CASTLESGSNEQYF. The CDR3 nucleotides are TGTGCCAGCACTCTAGAGTCAGGGAGTAATGAGCAGTACTTC.

The V call is TRBV5-1, the J call TRBJ2-5, with a tentative D call TRBD2 (6 bases). CDR3 size: 15 residues. Per the germline V gene, CDR1 is SGHRS and CDR2 is YFSETQ. Trimming removed 4 bases at V and 11 bases at J, with 24 bases between. CDR3 sequence (DNA): TGCGCCAGCAGCCTCGTGGCGGGGCCACGCTACAAGCAGTACTTC. This codes for CASSLVAGPRYKQYF. The entire variable domain, with the rest obtained from reference TRBV5-1 and TRBJ2-5, is as follows: KAGVTQTPRYLIKTRGQQVTLSCSPISGHRSVSWYQQTPGQGLQFLFEYFSETQRNKGNFPGRFSGRQFSNSRSEMNVSTLELGDSALYLCASSLVAGPRYKQYFGPGTRLLVL.

J is TRBJ1-6 and V is TRBV27; D ambiguous. V gave up 7 bases and J gave up 3 bases, with 16 bases separating them. The germline V gene encodes CDR1 MNHEY and CDR2 SMNVEV (reference sequence). This CDR3 region has 16 residues. The CDR3 region is CASKAWGEFYNSPLHF. CDR3 bases: TGTGCCAGCAAGGCGTGGGGAGAGTTCTATAATTCACCCCTCCACTTT.

The chain uses TRBV27 and TRBJ2-1; the match to TRBD1 covers 8 bases. The V and J ends lost 4 bases and 7 bases, in that order; junction bases with no gene match: 9. CDR3 size: 15 residues. Germline-derived CDR1 and CDR2 are MNHEY and SMNVEV (reference sequence). CDR3 protein: CASSSLGQVYNEQFF. In DNA, the CDR3 is TGTGCCAGCAGTTCCCTGGGACAGGTCTATAATGAGCAGTTCTTC.

This clonotype has a handful of counts. The chain links TRBV29-1 to TRBJ2-7; TRBD1 or TRBD2 may be the D gene (6 bases each). Germline assignment: CDR1 SQVTM and CDR2 ANQGSEA. Trimming took 3 bases from V and 7 from J, leaving 22 bases between them. This CDR3 region has 15 residues. The CDR3 here is CSVDVPTGRGMEQYF. In nucleotides, the CDR3 is TGCAGCGTTGACGTTCCGACAGGACGCGGGATGGAGCAGTACTTC.

The chain is built from TRBV29-1 and TRBJ2-1; TRBD2 matches at 8 bases. The J call could be wrong; TRBJ2-7 is a better fit for the DNA end. The CDR3 extends over 15 amino acids. The germline gives CDR1 SQVTM, CDR2 ANQGSEA. The CDR3 sequence: CSTVAWTSSYNEQYF. CDR3 nucleotide sequence: TGCAGTACCGTAGCCTGGACTAGCTCCTACAATGAGCAGTACTTC.

This rearrangement joins TRBV6-1 to TRBJ1-5; no clear D gene. Per germline, CDR1 MNHNS and CDR2 SASEGT. V was pared by 7 bases and J by 1 base, with 5 bases between. This CDR3 spans 12 amino acids. The CDR3 sequence is CASIGSNQPQHF. The CDR3 coding sequence is TGTGCCAGCATTGGAAGCAATCAGCCCCAGCATTTT.

The chain combines TRBV28 with TRBJ1-4, with 9 bases matching TRBD1. The CDR3 contains 14 residues. CDR1 MDHEN and CDR2 SYDVKM come from the germline V gene. V lost 7 bases to trimming and J lost 8 bases; unmatched junction nucleotides: 8. The chain's CDR3 is CASISDRGGEKLFF. The CDR3, as DNA: TGTGCCAGCATTTCGGACAGGGGAGGAGAAAAACTGTTTTTT.

The genes are TRBV6-6 and TRBJ1-3; tentative D call: TRBD1 (5 bases). Trimming cost V 5 bases and J 1 base, with 12 bases left between them. The germline V gene encodes CDR1 MNHNY and CDR2 SVGAGI (reference sequence). The CDR3 has 15 amino acids. CDR3 nucleotides: TGTGCCAGCAGTCAAAAGACAGTGTCTGGAAACACCATATATTTT. Translated, it gives CASSQKTVSGNTIYF.

This clonotype has a count of ten or more. The chain recombines TRBV5-1 with TRBJ1-2, with TRBD1 matching over 8 bases. The CDR3 has 14 residues. Germline-derived CDR1 and CDR2 are SGHRS and YFSETQ. V shed 5 bases and J 5 bases; nucleotides not matched to a gene: 8. The CDR3 DNA sequence: TGCGCCAGCAGGGCCCAGGACAGGGTGTATGGCTACACCTTC. This codes for CASRAQDRVYGYTF.

Of note for this clonotype: A much larger clone lies a single base off, so this may be a read error. The gene calls are TRBV3-1 and TRBJ2-7; no definite D call. With 7 bases removed from V and 1 base from J, the gap between germline ends came to 11 bases. This CDR3 is built from 13 residues. Germline V gives CDR1 LGHDT, CDR2 YNNKEL (reference sequence). CDR3: CASNRYRSYEQYF. CDR3 coding DNA: TGTGCCAGCAACCGGTACAGATCCTACGAGCAGTACTTC.

The genes are TRBV7-9 and TRBJ1-4, with D maybe TRBD1 (6 bases). Germline-derived CDR1 and CDR2 are SEHNR and FQNEAQ (reference sequence). The germline V and J ends were trimmed by 3 bases and 5 bases, with 10 bases remaining between them. The CDR3 totals 14 residues. CDR3 bases: TGTGCCAGCAGCTTCACAGGGACAAATGAAAAACTGTTTTTT. Amino acids: CASSFTGTNEKLFF.

The chain uses TRBV11-1 and TRBJ2-7, with 8 bases matching TRBD2. The DNA end is more similar to TRBJ2-5, so the J call may be wrong. CDR1 is SGHAT, CDR2 FQDESV, per germline (reference sequence). The CDR3 is made up of 15 amino acids. In DNA, the CDR3 is TGTGCCAGCAGCTTGAGAGCGGGGGTAGAAGAGACCCAGTACTTC. Protein: CASSLRAGVEETQYF.

This chain links TRBV29-1 with TRBJ2-1; D is uncertain. CDR1 is SQVTM, CDR2 ANQGSEA, per germline. V lost 3 bases and J 13 bases, leaving 10 bases between the germline ends. There are 10 residues in the CDR3. CDR3 DNA sequence: TGCAGCGTTGATATACAAAGTCAGTTCTTC. It encodes CSVDIQSQFF.

The chain employs TRBV6-5 and TRBJ2-3; 12 bases fit TRBD2. Germline V CDR1 and CDR2: MNHEY, SVGAGI. J gave up 2 bases and V 2 bases, and 17 bases lay outside the gene matches. The CDR3 is 21 amino acids. CDR3 residues: CASSYPSTSGGPAPNTDTQYF. The CDR3 coding sequence is TGTGCCAGCAGTTACCCGTCGACTAGCGGGGGCCCGGCACCTAACACAGATACGCAGTATTTT.

The V and J genes are TRBV6-1 and TRBJ1-4; 9 bases align to TRBD1. Per the germline V gene, CDR1 is MNHNS and CDR2 is SASEGT. With 6 bases clipped from V and 5 bases from J, the junction kept 13 bases outside the gene matches. CDR3 length equals 17 residues. The CDR3 spells CASSRTFWTGENEKLFF. The DNA of the CDR3 is TGTGCCAGCAGCCGAACTTTTTGGACAGGGGAAAATGAAAAACTGTTTTTT.

The genes are TRBV12-3 or TRBV12-4 and TRBJ1-1, with TRBD1 matching 8 bases. The CDR3 is made up of 16 amino acids. The V gene end was trimmed by 5 bases and the J gene end by 1 base; junction bases not matched to a gene: 9. For the CDR3, the DNA is TGTGCCAGCAGTCCGCGTCCCGGGACAGGGAACACTGAAGCTTTCTTT. It codes for CASSPRPGTGNTEAFF.

The chain combines TRBV10-3 with TRBJ2-2; no reliable D call. Between the trimmed V and J ends, which lost 10 bases and 4 bases, there was a span of 13 bases. Germline CDR1 is ENHRY and CDR2 is SYGVKD. The CDR3 has 13 residues. The CDR3 DNA follows: TGTGCCACGAACCCACGGGTCACCGGGGAGCTGTTTTTT. Its translation: CATNPRVTGELFF.

This clonotype was observed at least ten times. The rearrangement uses TRBV28 and TRBJ2-7; possible D gene TRBD1, 5 bases. Trimming shortened V by 8 bases and J by 1 base, and 9 bases separated the two germline ends. The CDR3 sequence is 12 residues long. Germline lookup yields CDR1 MDHEN and CDR2 SYDVKM. Here the CDR3 DNA reads TGTGCCAGCTGTCAGGGTTCCTACGAGCAGTACTTC. Encoded protein: CASCQGSYEQYF.

The genes are TRBV18 and TRBJ2-3; a possible D gene is TRBD2 (6 bases). Trimming took off 5 bases at V and 2 bases at J, with 14 bases between the two ends. The CDR3 sequence is 15 residues long. Germline lookup yields CDR1 KGHSH and CDR2 LQKENI. The CDR3 nucleotides read TGTGCCAGCTCAGCCAACCAGGGACTCACAGATACGCAGTATTTT. Its protein product is CASSANQGLTDTQYF.